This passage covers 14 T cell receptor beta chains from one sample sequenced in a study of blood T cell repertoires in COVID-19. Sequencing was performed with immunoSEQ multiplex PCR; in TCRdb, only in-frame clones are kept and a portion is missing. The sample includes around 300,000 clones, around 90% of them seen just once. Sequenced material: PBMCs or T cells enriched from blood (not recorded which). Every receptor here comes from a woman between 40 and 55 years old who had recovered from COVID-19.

The CDR3 spells CASSESVWGGNSPLHF. CDR3 in DNA: TGCGCCAGCAGTGAGTCGGTCTGGGGAGGGAATTCACCCCTCCACTTT. The rearrangement uses TRBV10-2 and TRBJ1-6; no definite D call. The CDR3 has 16 residues. Between the trimmed V and J ends, which lost 0 bases and 7 bases, there was a span of 13 bases. Germline V CDR1 and CDR2: WSHSY, SAAADI.

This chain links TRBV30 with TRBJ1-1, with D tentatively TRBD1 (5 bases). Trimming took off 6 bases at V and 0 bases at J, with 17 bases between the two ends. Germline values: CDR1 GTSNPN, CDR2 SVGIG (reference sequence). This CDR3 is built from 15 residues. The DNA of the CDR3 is TGTGCCTGCCCCGGGACTGAGTCACTGAACACTGAAGCTTTCTTT. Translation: CACPGTESLNTEAFF.

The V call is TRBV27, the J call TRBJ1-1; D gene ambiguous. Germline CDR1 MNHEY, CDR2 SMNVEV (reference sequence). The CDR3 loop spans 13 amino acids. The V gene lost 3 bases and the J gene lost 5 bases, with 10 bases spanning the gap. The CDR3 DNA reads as TGTGCCAGCAGTTTGCGGTCGGGGACTGAAGCTTTCTTT. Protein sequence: CASSLRSGTEAFF.

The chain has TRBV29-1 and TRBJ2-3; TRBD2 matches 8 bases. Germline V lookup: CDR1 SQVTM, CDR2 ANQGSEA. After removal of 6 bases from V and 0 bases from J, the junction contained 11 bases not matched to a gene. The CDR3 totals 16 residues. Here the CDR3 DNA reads TGCAGCGTCGATATAGCGGGATGGGGTAGCACAGATACGCAGTATTTT. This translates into CSVDIAGWGSTDTQYF.

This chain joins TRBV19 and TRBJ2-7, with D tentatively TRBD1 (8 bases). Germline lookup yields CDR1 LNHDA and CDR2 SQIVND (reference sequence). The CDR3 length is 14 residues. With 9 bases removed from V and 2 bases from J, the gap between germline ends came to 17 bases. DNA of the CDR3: TGTGCCAGCGGGAGGACAGGGCTCGCCTACGAGCAGTACTTC. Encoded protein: CASGRTGLAYEQYF.

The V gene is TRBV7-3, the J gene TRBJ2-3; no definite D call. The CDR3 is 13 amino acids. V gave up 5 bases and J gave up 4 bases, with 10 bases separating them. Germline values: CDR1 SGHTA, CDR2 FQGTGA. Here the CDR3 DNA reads TGTGCCAGCAGCACTAACGAAGCAGATACGCAGTATTTT. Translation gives CASSTNEADTQYF.

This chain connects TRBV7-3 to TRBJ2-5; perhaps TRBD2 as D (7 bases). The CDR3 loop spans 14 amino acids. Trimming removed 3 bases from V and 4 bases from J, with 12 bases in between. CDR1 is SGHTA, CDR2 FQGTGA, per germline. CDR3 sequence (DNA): TGTGCCAGCAGCTTCGGGGGGCTGGGAGAGACCCAGTACTTC. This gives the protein CASSFGGLGETQYF.

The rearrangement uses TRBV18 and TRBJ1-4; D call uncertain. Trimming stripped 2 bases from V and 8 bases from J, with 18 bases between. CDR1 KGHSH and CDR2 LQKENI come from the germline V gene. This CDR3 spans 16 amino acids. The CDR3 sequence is CASSPEARRVLEKLFF. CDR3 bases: TGTGCCAGCTCACCAGAGGCCCGGAGGGTGTTAGAAAAACTGTTTTTT.

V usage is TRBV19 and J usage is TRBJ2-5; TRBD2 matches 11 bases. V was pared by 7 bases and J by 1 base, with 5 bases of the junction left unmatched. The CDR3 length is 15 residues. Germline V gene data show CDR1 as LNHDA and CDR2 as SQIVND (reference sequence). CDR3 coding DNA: TGTGCCAGTACCGGGACTAGCGGACCCCAAGAGACCCAGTACTTC. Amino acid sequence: CASTGTSGPQETQYF.

CDR3 nucleotides: TGTGCCACCGCGGTCGGGCAGGGGGAATCTGGCTACACCTTC. Translated, it gives CATAVGQGESGYTF. This chain links TRBV10-3 with TRBJ1-2, with 7 bases matching TRBD1. The CDR3 spans 14 residues. With 10 bases clipped from V and 7 bases from J, the junction kept 15 bases outside the gene matches. Per the germline V gene, CDR1 is ENHRY and CDR2 is SYGVKD.

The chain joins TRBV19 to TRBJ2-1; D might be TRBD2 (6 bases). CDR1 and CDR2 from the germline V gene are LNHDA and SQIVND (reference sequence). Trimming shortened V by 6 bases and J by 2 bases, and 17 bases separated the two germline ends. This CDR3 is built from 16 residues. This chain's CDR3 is CASSPAGRLTYNEQFF. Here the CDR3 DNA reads TGTGCCAGTAGCCCGGCGGGGAGACTAACCTACAATGAGCAGTTCTTC.

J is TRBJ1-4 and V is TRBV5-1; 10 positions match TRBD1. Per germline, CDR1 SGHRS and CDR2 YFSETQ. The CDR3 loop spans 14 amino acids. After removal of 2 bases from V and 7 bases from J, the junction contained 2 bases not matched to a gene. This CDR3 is CASSLGTGAEKLFF. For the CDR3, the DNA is TGCGCCAGCAGCTTAGGGACAGGGGCTGAAAAACTGTTTTTT.

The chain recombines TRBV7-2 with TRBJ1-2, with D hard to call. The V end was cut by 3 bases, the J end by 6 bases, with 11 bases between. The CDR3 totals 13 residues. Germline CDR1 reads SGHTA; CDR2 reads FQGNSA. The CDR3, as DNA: TGTGCCAGCAGCTTTTATCGCGGAGATGGCTACACCTTC. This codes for CASSFYRGDGYTF.

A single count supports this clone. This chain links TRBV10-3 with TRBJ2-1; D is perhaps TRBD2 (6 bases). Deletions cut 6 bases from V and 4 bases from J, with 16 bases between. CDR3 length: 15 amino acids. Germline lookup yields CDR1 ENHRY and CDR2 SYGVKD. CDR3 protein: CAISAKSGSYNEQFF. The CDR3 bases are TGTGCCATCAGCGCCAAGAGCGGGTCTTACAATGAGCAGTTCTTC.